The next 24 T cell receptor beta chains were all read from a single sample in a study of T-cell memory formation after mild COVID-19. TCRdb re-analysed the 5' RACE reads in MiXCR, keeping a single row per CDR3 protein. This table holds approximately 300,000 distinct CDR3 sequences, more than 15% found once. Input material: PBMCs or a T cell subset sorted from them (not recorded which). Source of these receptors: a man aged 18 to 30 who had mild COVID-19 (a few samples of this study predate the infection). Cell type and time point are not known.

The rearrangement joins TRBV6-2 or TRBV6-3 to TRBJ2-3; D remains ambiguous. The CDR3 contains 13 residues. Germline V gene data show CDR1 as MNHEY and CDR2 as SVGEGT. With 4 bases removed from V and 11 bases from J, the gap between germline ends came to 16 bases. CDR3 coding DNA: TGTGCCAGCAGTTCCCGGGTCCCCCTCAAGCAGTATTTT. It yields the protein CASSSRVPLKQYF.

This clonotype was counted between two and nine times. This chain uses TRBV6-5 with TRBJ2-1; perhaps D is TRBD1 or TRBD2 (5 bases each). The CDR3 has 15 amino acids. CDR1 is MNHEY, CDR2 SVGAGI, per germline. The V end lost 0 bases, the J end lost 4 bases, and 10 bases lay between the germline ends. The CDR3 sequence is CASSYSTGAYNEQFF. The CDR3 nucleotides read TGTGCCAGCAGTTACTCGACCGGGGCTTACAATGAGCAGTTCTTC.

This clonotype has just a few counts. The chain joins TRBV10-3 to TRBJ1-2; D uncertain. Per the germline V gene, CDR1 is ENHRY and CDR2 is SYGVKD. CDR3 length: 15 residues. Trimming stripped 11 bases from V and 2 bases from J, with 21 bases between. CDR3 sequence: CASLDPSGLNYGYTF. The CDR3 DNA follows: TGTGCCTCCCTCGACCCATCTGGATTAAACTATGGCTACACCTTC.

This chain joins TRBV6-5 and TRBJ2-3, with 8 bases matching TRBD2. V lost 5 bases, J lost 7 bases, and 17 bases stayed unmatched. The CDR3 sequence is 17 residues long. The V gene's germline CDR1 is MNHEY and CDR2 SVGAGI. This CDR3 is CASSPHFQGGGHYTQYF. The CDR3, as DNA: TGTGCCAGCAGTCCGCATTTCCAGGGCGGGGGGCATTATACGCAGTATTTT.

The V call is TRBV29-1, the J call TRBJ2-6; D uncertain. This CDR3 contains 13 residues. V was trimmed by 5 bases and J by 0 bases, leaving 5 bases between them. Germline CDR1 is SQVTM and CDR2 is ANQGSEA. The CDR3, as DNA: TGCAGCGTTCCTTCCTCTGGGGCCAACGTCCTGACTTTC. This sequence encodes CSVPSSGANVLTF.

The chain is built from TRBV10-3 and TRBJ2-7, with D uncertain. The CDR3 is made up of 13 amino acids. Per germline, CDR1 ENHRY and CDR2 SYGVKD. The V end was cut by 4 bases, the J end by 5 bases, with 12 bases between. The CDR3 loop reads CAISGLRYDEQYF. The CDR3 nucleotides are TGTGCCATCAGTGGGCTTAGGTACGACGAGCAGTACTTC.

V and J are TRBV19 and TRBJ2-1; D may be TRBD2 (5 bases). CDR1 and CDR2 (germline): LNHDA, SQIVND (reference sequence). The CDR3 sequence is 17 residues long. Trimming took off 1 base at V and 0 bases at J, with 13 bases between the two ends. This chain's CDR3 is CASSIGSPTSSYNEQFF. The CDR3, as DNA: TGTGCCAGTAGTATAGGTTCCCCAACTAGCTCCTACAATGAGCAGTTCTTC.

This clonotype was detected a few times. The V gene is TRBV4-2, the J gene TRBJ1-1; 7 nucleotides match TRBD1. The CDR3 has 14 amino acids. Germline CDR1 LGHNA, CDR2 YNFKEQ. The CDR3 sequence is CASQINRGNTEAFF. The CDR3 region has the DNA TGTGCTAGCCAGATCAACAGGGGAAACACTGAAGCTTTCTTT.

This clonotype was seen only a few times. J is TRBJ2-1 and V is TRBV29-1; D is perhaps TRBD1 (5 bases). Trimming took 7 bases from V and 9 from J, leaving 25 bases between them. CDR1 is SQVTM, CDR2 ANQGSEA, per germline. The CDR3 extends over 15 amino acids. As DNA, the CDR3 is TGCAGCGCCGAGACAGCTCAGCCAGCTCTCGGTGAGCAGTTCTTC. It translates to CSAETAQPALGEQFF.

This clonotype was seen a few times. This chain links TRBV6-5 with TRBJ2-3, with D possibly matching TRBD2 (6 bases). V gave up 7 bases and J gave up 1 base, with 12 bases separating them. The germline V gene encodes CDR1 MNHEY and CDR2 SVGAGI. The CDR3 runs 14 residues. The CDR3 region is CASTPPGGTDTQYF. In DNA form, the CDR3 reads TGTGCCAGCACCCCCCCGGGGGGCACAGATACGCAGTATTTT.

J is TRBJ2-3 and V is TRBV20-1, with TRBD1 matching 8 bases. The CDR3 is made up of 13 amino acids. The junction had 4 bases not matched to a gene; V was cut back by 6 bases and J by 2 bases. Germline loops: CDR1 DFQATT, CDR2 SNEGSKA (reference sequence). The CDR3 DNA reads as TGCAGTGCCAGGGACAGGCACACAGATACGCAGTATTTT. This translates into CSARDRHTDTQYF.

This clonotype was detected a few times. This chain connects TRBV12-3 or TRBV12-4 to TRBJ1-3; weak D call: TRBD1 (6 bases). The CDR3 is 17 residues long. Trimming cost V 4 bases and J 1 base, with 17 bases left between them. The CDR3 bases are TGTGCCAGCAGTTACTCTCGCAGGGGACGGTCTGGAAACACCATATATTTT. Its translation: CASSYSRRGRSGNTIYF.

The V gene is TRBV6-1, the J gene TRBJ2-2; 7 bases are shared with TRBD1. Trimming at V came to 1 base and at J to 4 bases, leaving 3 bases not matched to a gene. Germline loops: CDR1 MNHNS, CDR2 SASEGT. The CDR3 has 15 residues. CDR3 loop: CASSEGDRTTGELFF. The CDR3 nucleotides are TGTGCCAGCAGTGAAGGGGACAGAACCACCGGGGAGCTGTTTTTT.

In this sample, this clonotype turned up a few times. This chain links TRBV6-5 with TRBJ1-1; TRBD1 agrees at 9 bases. The length of the CDR3 is 13 residues. Germline loops: CDR1 MNHEY, CDR2 SVGAGI. V dropped 6 bases and J dropped 4; count of bases not matched to a gene: 3. The CDR3 sequence is CASRETGGTEAFF. CDR3 nucleotide sequence: TGTGCCAGCAGGGAGACAGGGGGCACTGAAGCTTTCTTT.

This clonotype was picked up a small number of times. The V and J genes are TRBV20-1 and TRBJ1-4; 10 positions match TRBD1. CDR1 is DFQATT, CDR2 SNEGSKA, per germline (reference sequence). Trimming at V came to 3 bases and at J to 5 bases, leaving 6 bases not matched to a gene. The CDR3 has 15 amino acids. DNA of the CDR3: TGCAGTGCTAGTTGGACAGGGGGGGAAAATGAAAAACTGTTTTTT. Amino acids: CSASWTGGENEKLFF.

This clonotype was seen at least ten times. J is TRBJ2-5 and V is TRBV5-1; TRBD2 aligns across 7 bases. The CDR3 runs 13 residues. The V and J ends lost 0 bases and 9 bases, in that order; junction bases with no gene match: 5. Per the germline V gene, CDR1 is SGHRS and CDR2 is YFSETQ. The CDR3 region is CASSLEWEGAQYF. In DNA, the CDR3 is TGCGCCAGCAGCTTGGAATGGGAGGGAGCCCAGTACTTC.

This clonotype was recorded at least ten times. The rearrangement uses TRBV6-2 or TRBV6-3 and TRBJ2-3; 8 bases align to TRBD2. Germline CDR1 reads MNHEY; CDR2 reads SVGEGT. Trimming at V came to 6 bases and at J to 5 bases, leaving 10 bases not matched to a gene. This CDR3 spans 15 amino acids. CDR3 in amino acids: CASSDLGLGKDTQYF. CDR3 nucleotides: TGTGCCAGCAGCGACCTGGGACTAGGAAAAGATACGCAGTATTTT.

Many counts were recorded for this clonotype. V and J are TRBV30 and TRBJ1-2; D may be TRBD1 (6 bases). Between the trimmed V and J ends, which lost 0 bases and 5 bases, there was a span of 10 bases. Germline V gene data show CDR1 as GTSNPN and CDR2 as SVGIG (reference sequence). This CDR3 region has 13 residues. The CDR3 sequence: CAWSVQGIYGYTF. The CDR3 nucleotides read TGTGCCTGGAGTGTACAGGGAATATATGGCTACACCTTC.

This sequence joins TRBV7-9 and TRBJ2-7; no clear D. Per germline, CDR1 SEHNR and CDR2 FQNEAQ (reference sequence). This CDR3 is 12 amino acids long. The V end was cut by 2 bases, the J end by 5 bases, with 7 bases between. The CDR3 is CASSLTSNEQYF. CDR3 coding DNA: TGTGCCAGCAGCTTAACGTCTAACGAGCAGTACTTC.

This clonotype was seen more than once but under ten times. This rearrangement joins TRBV6-1 to TRBJ2-3; 7 nucleotides align to TRBD2. Germline V gene sequence: CDR1 MNHNS, CDR2 SASEGT. With V trimmed by 5 bases and J by 0 bases, 5 bases remained unmatched. CDR3 length: 15 residues. The DNA for the CDR3 is TGTGCCAGCAGTTTACCCGGGGGGAGCACAGATACGCAGTATTTT. Its translation: CASSLPGGSTDTQYF.

The CDR3 reads CASSRVLAVSTDTQYF. The CDR3 DNA is TGTGCCAGCTCACGGGTCCTAGCGGTATCCACAGATACGCAGTATTTT. The rearrangement links TRBV18 to TRBJ2-3; 7 nucleotides line up with TRBD2. Trimming at V came to 4 bases and at J to 2 bases, leaving 9 bases not matched to a gene. The CDR3 contains 16 residues. CDR1 KGHSH and CDR2 LQKENI come from the germline V gene.

A few counts support this clonotype. V is TRBV5-1 and J is TRBJ1-4; maybe TRBD1 (5 bases). Germline CDR1 is SGHRS and CDR2 is YFSETQ. Deletions cut 4 bases from V and 4 bases from J, with 17 bases between. The CDR3 sequence is 16 residues long. The DNA of the CDR3 is TGCGCCAGCAGCGAGCTTGGCTTGGGGGATAATGAAAAACTGTTTTTT. Residues: CASSELGLGDNEKLFF.

CDR3 DNA sequence: TGCAGTGCTAGAGATAGGACCGTGGACCCTGGGGGGACCCAGTACTTC. It translates to CSARDRTVDPGGTQYF. The chain joins TRBV20-1 to TRBJ2-5; D tentatively reads TRBD1 or TRBD2 (5 bases each). Trimming pared 0 bases from V and 7 bases from J, leaving 21 bases between. The CDR3 runs 16 residues. Per the germline V gene, CDR1 is DFQATT and CDR2 is SNEGSKA (reference sequence).

The CDR3 region has the DNA TGTGCCAGCAGCCCCAGTACGAGCACCCAGTATTTT. Its protein is CASSPSTSTQYF. The chain links TRBV7-2 to TRBJ2-3; no clear D. The V end was cut by 5 bases, the J end by 12 bases, with 15 bases between. The V gene's germline CDR1 is SGHTA and CDR2 FQGNSA. The CDR3 loop spans 12 amino acids.